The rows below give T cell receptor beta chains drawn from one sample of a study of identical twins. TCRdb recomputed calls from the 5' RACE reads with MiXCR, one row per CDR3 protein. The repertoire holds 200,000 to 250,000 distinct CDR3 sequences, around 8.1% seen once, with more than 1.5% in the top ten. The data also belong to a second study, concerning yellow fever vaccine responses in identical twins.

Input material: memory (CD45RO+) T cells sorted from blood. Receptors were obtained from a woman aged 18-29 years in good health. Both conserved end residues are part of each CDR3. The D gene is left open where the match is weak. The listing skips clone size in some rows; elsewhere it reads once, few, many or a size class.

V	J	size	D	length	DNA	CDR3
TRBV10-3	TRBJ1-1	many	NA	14	TGTGCCATCTTCCCTATAGGGGGACCCACTGAAGCTTTCTTT	CAIFPIGGPTEAFF
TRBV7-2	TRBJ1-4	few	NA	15	TGTGCCAGCAGCTCACGGGCAAGGGCTAATGAAAAACTGTTTTTT	CASSSRARANEKLFF
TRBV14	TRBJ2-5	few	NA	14	TGTGCCAGCAGCCCAGGAGGGGTACAAGAGACCCAGTACTTC	CASSPGGVQETQYF
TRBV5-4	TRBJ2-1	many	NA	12	TGTGCCAGCAGCTTCTCGACGGGGGAGCAGTTCTTC	CASSFSTGEQFF
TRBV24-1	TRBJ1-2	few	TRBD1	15	TGTGCCACCAGTGACCCACAGGGGGAAGGTTATGGCTACACCTTC	CATSDPQGEGYGYTF
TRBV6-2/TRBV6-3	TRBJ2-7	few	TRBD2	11	TGTGCCAGCAAGCGGGGCTACGAGCAGTACTTC	CASKRGYEQYF
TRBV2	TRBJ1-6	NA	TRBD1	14	TGTGCCAGCAGTGCCCGGGACAGGGATTCACCCCTCCACTTT	CASSARDRDSPLHF
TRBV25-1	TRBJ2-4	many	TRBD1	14	TGTGCCAGCAGTCCTGAGACGGCCAGGGGGATTCAGTACTTC	CASSPETARGIQYF
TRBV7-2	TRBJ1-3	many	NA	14	TGTGCCAGCAGCTTAGAGGGGTCTGGAAACACCATATATTTT	CASSLEGSGNTIYF
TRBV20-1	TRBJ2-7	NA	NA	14	TGCAGTGCTAACCGAGCGGGTACCTCCTACGAGCAGTACTTC	CSANRAGTSYEQYF
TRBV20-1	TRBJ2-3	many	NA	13	TGCAGTGACGGACAGTTGCTATCAGATACGCAGTATTTT	CSDGQLLSDTQYF
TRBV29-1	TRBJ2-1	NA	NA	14	TGCAGCGGCTTAGCTGGCGGAGCCTACAATGAGCAGTTCTTC	CSGLAGGAYNEQFF
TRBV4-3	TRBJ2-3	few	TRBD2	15	TGCGCCAGCAGCCCCACGGGAGCGGGGACAGATACGCAGTATTTT	CASSPTGAGTDTQYF
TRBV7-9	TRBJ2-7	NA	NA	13	TGTGCCAGCAGCTTAGACAGGTTCGGCGAGCAGTACTTC	CASSLDRFGEQYF
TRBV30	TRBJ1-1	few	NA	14	TGTGCCTGGAGTGTACGGAAGGGGGGGACTGAAGCTTTCTTT	CAWSVRKGGTEAFF
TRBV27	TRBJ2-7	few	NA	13	TGTGCCAGCAGTTCCATTCGATCCACCGAGCAGTACTTC	CASSSIRSTEQYF
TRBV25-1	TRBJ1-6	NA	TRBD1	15	TGTGCCAGCAGTGAATCCTGGACAGGGGGATCACCCCTCCACTTT	CASSESWTGGSPLHF
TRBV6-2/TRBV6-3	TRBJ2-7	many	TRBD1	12	TGTGCCACCACTCGGGCAGGGGGCGAGCAGTACTTC	CATTRAGGEQYF
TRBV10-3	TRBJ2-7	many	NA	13	TGTGCCATCAGTGCCGATAGAAAAGGGGGTGAATACTTC	CAISADRKGGEYF
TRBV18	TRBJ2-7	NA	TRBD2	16	TGTGCCAGCTCACCCTTAACTAGCGGGGTAGGCTACGAGCAGTACTTC	CASSPLTSGVGYEQYF
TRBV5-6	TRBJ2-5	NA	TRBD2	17	TGTGCCAGCAGCTTGCCACCGGGACTAGCGGGAGAAGAGACCCAGTACTTC	CASSLPPGLAGEETQYF
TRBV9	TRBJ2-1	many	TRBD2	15	TGTGCCAGCAGCATTAGCGGGGGGGCCTTTAATGAGCAGTTCTTC	CASSISGGAFNEQFF